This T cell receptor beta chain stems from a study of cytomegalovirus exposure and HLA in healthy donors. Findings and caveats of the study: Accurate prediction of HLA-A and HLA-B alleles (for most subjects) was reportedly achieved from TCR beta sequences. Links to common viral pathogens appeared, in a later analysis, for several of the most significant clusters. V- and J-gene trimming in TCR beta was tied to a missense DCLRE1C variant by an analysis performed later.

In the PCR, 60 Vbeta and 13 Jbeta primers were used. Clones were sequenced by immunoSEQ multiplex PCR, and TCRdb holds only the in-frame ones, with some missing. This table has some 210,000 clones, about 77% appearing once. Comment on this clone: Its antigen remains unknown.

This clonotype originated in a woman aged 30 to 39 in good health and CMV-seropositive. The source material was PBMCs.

CDR3 loop: CASTVRDEQYF. Here the CDR3 DNA reads TGTGCCAGCACGGTCAGGGACGAGCAGTACTTC. The chain couples TRBV6-1 to TRBJ2-7; D perhaps matches TRBD1 (5 bases). Germline V gives CDR1 MNHNS, CDR2 SASEGT. The CDR3 totals 11 residues. Trimming took off 7 bases at V and 5 bases at J, with 9 bases between the two ends.